The source of this T cell receptor (beta chain) is a study of beta chain features in type 1 diabetes. Study-level results: People with Type 1 diabetes carried modestly yet significantly shorter TCRB CDR3s in all four CD4+ subsets.

Sequenced material consisted of expressed TCRB transcripts (all of the isolated RNA was reverse transcribed). Repertoires were generated with immunoSEQ multiplex PCR, while TCRdb's copy carries only in-frame clones and drops some. The table records around 340,000 clones, approximately 10% of them present only once. A remark on this clone: Antigen: not known.

Per the germline V gene, CDR1 is LNHDA and CDR2 is SQIVND (reference sequence). The CDR3 is 8 residues long. The origin of this receptor is a young man with type 1 diabetes. The material sequenced was central memory CD4+ T cells from blood. V gene TRBV19 combines with J gene TRBJ2-7; no definite D call. In nucleotides, the CDR3 is TGTGTGCGCTACGAGCAGTACTTC. Encoded protein: CVRYEQYF.